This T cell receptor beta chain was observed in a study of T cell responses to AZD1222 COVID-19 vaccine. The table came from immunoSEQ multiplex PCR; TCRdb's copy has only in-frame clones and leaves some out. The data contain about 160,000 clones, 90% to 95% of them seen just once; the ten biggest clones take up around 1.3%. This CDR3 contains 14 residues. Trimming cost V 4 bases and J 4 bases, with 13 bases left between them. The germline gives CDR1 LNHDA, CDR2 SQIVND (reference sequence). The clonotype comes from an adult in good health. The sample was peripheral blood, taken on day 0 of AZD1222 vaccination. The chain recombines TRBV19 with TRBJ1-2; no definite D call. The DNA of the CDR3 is TGTGCCAGTAGTACCCCGGGCCTGCCCTATGGCTACACCTTC. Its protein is CASSTPGLPYGYTF.